Reported below is one T cell receptor (beta chain). This sample stems from a study of blood T cell repertoires in COVID-19. For the study at large: COVID-19 samples collected from the United States, Italy and Spain covered acute and convalescent phases. In each case, the material was cDNA or gDNA derived from T cells, B-cell-depleted T cells, or PBMCs.

In the authors' workflow: Reference gene primer amplification yielded estimated nucleated cell counts. This table comes from immunoSEQ multiplex PCR, and its TCRdb copy is limited to in-frame clones, with some not included. That table is the source of V, J and clone size, and D and trimming were worked out from the DNA. This sample has approximately 110,000 clones, with 65% to 80% found just once. From germline, CDR1 is SNHLY and CDR2 FYNNEI. Trimming removed 7 bases from V and 7 bases from J; junction bases left unmatched: 6. CDR3 length: 13 residues. This sequence originates from a human donor with acute or convalescent COVID-19. The donor label of this sample is uncertain. The V call is TRBV2, the J call TRBJ1-2; 10 bases are shared with TRBD1. The sample consisted of peripheral blood. CDR3 in amino acids: CASMDRGYAGYTF. Written as DNA, the CDR3 is TGTGCCAGCATGGACAGGGGGTACGCTGGCTACACCTTC.